Shown below are 10 T cell receptor beta chains from a single sample sequenced in a study of blood T cell repertoires in COVID-19. Assay: immunoSEQ multiplex PCR; the TCRdb copy retains only in-frame clones and omits some. The top ten hold 9.6% of the sample, which has about 240,000 clones, roughly 83% seen once. The material sequenced was peripheral blood. These receptor sequences come from a woman aged 80 or over with acute or convalescent COVID-19.

This clone was observed once. CDR3 residues: CASSLRPGQGGVNTQYF. As DNA, the CDR3 is TGTGCCAGCAGCTTGCGACCGGGACAGGGGGGAGTAAATACGCAGTATTTT. The chain joins TRBV7-9 to TRBJ2-3, with TRBD1 matching over 11 bases. CDR1 SEHNR and CDR2 FQNEAQ come from the germline V gene (reference sequence). Trimming cost V 3 bases and J 7 bases; bases outside gene matches: 12. CDR3 length: 17 residues.

The chain joins TRBV6-2 or TRBV6-3 to TRBJ1-5, with D uncertain. CDR3 length: 16 residues. Between the trimmed V and J ends, which lost 0 bases and 1 base, there was a span of 10 bases. CDR1 is MNHEY, CDR2 SVGEGT, per germline. The DNA of the CDR3 is TGTGCCAGCAGTTACTCGAGTATCGGGAGCAATCAGCCCCAGCATTTT. Translating gives CASSYSSIGSNQPQHF.

This clone has only a few counts. J is TRBJ2-5 and V is TRBV29-1; TRBD1 might be the D (6 bases). Trimming left V 7 bases short and J 2 bases short, with 11 bases between. This CDR3 is built from 12 residues. Germline V gene data show CDR1 as SQVTM and CDR2 as ANQGSEA. CDR3 protein: CSGTQGQETQYF. The CDR3 nucleotides read TGCAGCGGGACACAGGGTCAAGAGACCCAGTACTTC.

V is TRBV2 and J is TRBJ1-4; 8 bases map to TRBD1. This CDR3 has 18 residues. V trimming: 4 bases; J trimming: 0 bases; junction bases outside the gene matches: 10. Germline lookup yields CDR1 SNHLY and CDR2 FYNNEI. The CDR3 nucleotides read TGTGCCAGCAGTGTACGGCAGACAGGGGTAACAACTAATGAAAAACTGTTTTTT. Translating gives CASSVRQTGVTTNEKLFF.

The chain joins TRBV10-1 to TRBJ2-4; 8 bases are shared with TRBD2. Losses at the gene ends were 7 bases for V and 2 bases for J; bases not matched to a gene: 19. Germline-derived CDR1 and CDR2 are WNHNN and SYGVQD (reference sequence). CDR3 length equals 19 residues. CDR3 sequence reads: CASTDSGLAGGGPKNIQYF. The CDR3 region has the DNA TGCGCCAGCACTGACTCGGGACTCGCGGGGGGCGGGCCCAAAAACATTCAGTACTTC.

This clone was recorded only once. The chain combines TRBV19 with TRBJ1-2; tentatively, D is TRBD1 (5 bases). This CDR3 is 16 amino acids long. CDR1 is LNHDA, CDR2 SQIVND, per germline (reference sequence). Between the trimmed V and J ends, which lost 3 bases and 4 bases, there was a span of 18 bases. Here the CDR3 DNA reads TGTGCCAGTAGTATCTACGACAGTAGTGAGCTCTATGGCTACACCTTC. Residues: CASSIYDSSELYGYTF.

A note on this clone: The CDR3 end shows no conserved phenylalanine or tryptophan, and so a read error is likely. The DNA is left out, because the CDR3 cannot be placed on it with certainty; the CDR3 is given as TCRdb lists it. The rearrangement uses TRBV5-5 and TRBJ1-6. Germline CDR1 and CDR2: SGHKS and YYEKEE (reference sequence). The CDR3 numbers 8 amino acids, ends counted. The CDR3 loop reads CASSFSPE.

This clone was picked up one time. The chain is built from TRBV19 and TRBJ1-1; a possible D gene is TRBD1 (5 bases). Germline values: CDR1 LNHDA, CDR2 SQIVND (reference sequence). The CDR3 consists of 15 residues. V lost 6 bases, J lost 4 bases, and 18 bases lay in between. The CDR3 region is CASSGRSRGGTEAFF. CDR3 DNA: TGTGCCAGTAGCGGACGTTCCCGGGGGGGCACTGAAGCTTTCTTT.

In its sample, this clone was seen once. The genes are TRBV18 and TRBJ2-3; perhaps TRBD2 as D (5 bases). Per the germline V gene, CDR1 is KGHSH and CDR2 is LQKENI. The V and J ends lost 3 bases and 6 bases respectively, with 16 bases between them. There are 15 residues in the CDR3. The CDR3 DNA reads TGTGCCAGCTCACCGGTTCCGGGGTCACAGGATACGCAGTATTTT. It yields the protein CASSPVPGSQDTQYF.

The chain recombines TRBV5-4 with TRBJ2-2; the match to TRBD2 covers 11 bases. The CDR3 contains 15 residues. Per the germline V gene, CDR1 is SGHNT and CDR2 is YYREEE (reference sequence). Trimming took 6 bases from V and 1 from J; bases not matched to a gene: 2. The CDR3 reads CASTLAGGNTGELFF. The CDR3 coding sequence is TGTGCCAGCACTCTAGCGGGGGGGAACACCGGGGAGCTGTTTTTT. Full variable domain (rest looked up from reference TRBV5-4 and TRBJ2-2): ETGVTQSPTHLIKTRGQQVTLRCSSQSGHNTVSWYQQALGQGPQFIFQYYREEENGRGNFPPRFSGLQFPNYSSELNVNALELDDSALYLCASTLAGGNTGELFFGEGSRLTVL.